These 16 T cell receptor beta chains share one sample of origin, sequenced in a study of T-cell memory formation after mild COVID-19. TCRdb re-analysed the 5' RACE reads in MiXCR, keeping a single row per CDR3 protein. The sample includes around 370,000 distinct CDR3 sequences, around 20% of them seen just once. The material sequenced was PBMCs or a T cell subset sorted from them (not recorded which). The receptors were sampled from an adult woman who had mild COVID-19 (a few samples of this study predate the infection). Cell type and time point are not known.

V gene TRBV12-3 or TRBV12-4 combines with J gene TRBJ1-5; 8 bases fit TRBD1. The V segment lost 4 bases and the J segment 7 bases; nucleotides outside the gene matches: 6. The CDR3 is made up of 14 amino acids. The CDR3 sequence is CASSSDRVRQPQHF. The CDR3 DNA follows: TGTGCCAGCAGTTCGGACAGGGTCCGCCAGCCCCAGCATTTT.

This clonotype has ten or more counts. The chain employs TRBV12-3 or TRBV12-4 and TRBJ1-1; 8 positions agree with TRBD1. The CDR3 contains 14 residues. Trimming removed 3 bases from V and 6 bases from J; junction bases left unmatched: 6. Written as DNA, the CDR3 is TGTGCCAGCAGTTTGCAGGGGGCCGCTCCTGAAGCTTTCTTT. It yields the protein CASSLQGAAPEAFF.

Only a few counts were recorded for this clonotype. The chain is built from TRBV7-2 and TRBJ2-5, with 10 nucleotides matching TRBD2. Germline values: CDR1 SGHTA, CDR2 FQGNSA. V trimming: 2 bases; J trimming: 1 base; junction bases outside the gene matches: 4. The length of the CDR3 is 16 residues. In DNA form, the CDR3 reads TGTGCCAGCAGCTTAAGCGGGACTAGCGTCCAAGAGACCCAGTACTTC. Translation gives CASSLSGTSVQETQYF.

There are a few counts of this clonotype. V and J are TRBV5-1 and TRBJ2-1, with 13 bases matching TRBD2. After removal of 5 bases from V and 8 bases from J, the junction contained 7 bases not matched to a gene. This CDR3 is built from 15 residues. Germline V lookup: CDR1 SGHRS, CDR2 YFSETQ. The CDR3 protein is CASRSAGLAGDEQFF. CDR3 DNA: TGCGCCAGCAGATCCGCCGGACTAGCGGGAGATGAGCAGTTCTTC.

This clonotype was detected a few times. The genes are TRBV5-5 and TRBJ2-2; possibly TRBD1 for D (6 bases). Germline CDR1 and CDR2: SGHKS and YYEKEE (reference sequence). This CDR3 is 16 amino acids long. V shed 4 bases and J shed 0 bases, with 13 bases lying between them. The CDR3 DNA reads as TGTGCCAGCAGCCCGCTGGGACACTCGAACACCGGGGAGCTGTTTTTT. It is translated as CASSPLGHSNTGELFF. Complete variable domain (other parts from reference TRBV5-5 and TRBJ2-2): DAGVTQSPTHLIKTRGQQVTLRCSPISGHKSVSWYQQVLGQGPQFIFQYYEKEERGRGNFPDRFSARQFPNYSSELNVNALLLGDSALYLCASSPLGHSNTGELFFGEGSRLTVL.

The CDR3 region is CASSLGRLQETQYF. CDR3 DNA: TGTGCCAGCAGCTTAGGGCGACTCCAAGAGACCCAGTACTTC. The chain joins TRBV11-2 to TRBJ2-5; D remains ambiguous. CDR3 length equals 14 residues. Germline V lookup: CDR1 SGHAT, CDR2 FQNNGV. Trimming took off 1 base at V and 1 base at J, with 7 bases between the two ends.

This clonotype appeared many times. This chain connects TRBV12-3 or TRBV12-4 to TRBJ1-5; the match to TRBD1 covers 7 bases. Germline trimming cut 5 bases from V and 5 bases from J; bases unmatched to any gene: 12. The CDR3 covers 16 residues. CDR3 in DNA: TGTGCCAGCAGTCCAATGTCCAGGGGGTGGGATCAGCCCCAGCATTTT. Residues: CASSPMSRGWDQPQHF.

The table lists this clonotype with a few counts. The chain joins TRBV12-3 or TRBV12-4 to TRBJ2-3, with D possibly being TRBD2 (6 bases). V gave up 5 bases and J gave up 6 bases, with 21 bases separating them. The CDR3 extends over 16 amino acids. DNA of the CDR3: TGTGCCAGCAGTGCCCCCGGGACTGGTGTGGAGGATACGCAGTATTTT. Translated: CASSAPGTGVEDTQYF.

The chain combines TRBV24-1 with TRBJ2-1; D is tentatively TRBD1 or TRBD2 (5 bases each). Germline CDR1 reads KGHDR; CDR2 reads SFDVKD. This CDR3 is built from 13 residues. The ends were cut back, 3 bases at V and 7 bases at J, with 9 bases in the middle. CDR3: CATSDGDRNEQFF. CDR3 bases: TGTGCCACCAGTGATGGGGACCGGAATGAGCAGTTCTTC.

This rearrangement joins TRBV6-2 or TRBV6-3 to TRBJ2-7; D uncertain. The V and J ends lost 2 bases and 3 bases respectively, with 8 bases between them. The germline CDR1 and CDR2 sequences are MNHEY and SVGEGT. The length of the CDR3 is 13 residues. As DNA, the CDR3 is TGTGCCAGCAGTTACCCGTGGGGCTACGAGCAGTACTTC. It is translated as CASSYPWGYEQYF.

V gene TRBV20-1 combines with J gene TRBJ1-2; possible D gene TRBD1, 6 bases. V dropped 5 bases and J dropped 7 bases, with 14 bases sitting between them. The CDR3 consists of 12 residues. Germline CDR1 and CDR2: DFQATT and SNEGSKA (reference sequence). The CDR3 region is CSAYIGGAGYTF. In nucleotides, the CDR3 is TGCAGTGCTTACATAGGGGGTGCTGGCTACACCTTC.

The chain recombines TRBV5-6 with TRBJ2-7; tentatively, D is TRBD2 (7 bases). Germline V gene sequence: CDR1 SGHDT, CDR2 YYEEEE. The CDR3 totals 14 residues. With 4 bases removed from V and 2 bases from J, the gap between germline ends came to 13 bases. The CDR3 spells CASSKAGQAYEQYF. The DNA of the CDR3 is TGTGCCAGCAGCAAAGCGGGACAAGCCTACGAGCAGTACTTC.

V usage is TRBV12-3 or TRBV12-4 and J usage is TRBJ2-7, with 7 bases fitting TRBD1. CDR3 length: 13 amino acids. Germline trimming cut 7 bases from V and 4 bases from J; bases unmatched to any gene: 7. CDR3 region: CASTWDRKYEQYF. The CDR3 DNA reads as TGTGCCAGCACCTGGGACAGAAAATACGAGCAGTACTTC.

This clonotype was counted between two and nine times. The J gene is TRBJ2-3, the V gene TRBV5-5, with D unclear. Germline-derived CDR1 and CDR2 are SGHKS and YYEKEE (reference sequence). The CDR3 is made up of 12 amino acids. Trimming shortened V by 3 bases and J by 5 bases, and 7 bases separated the two germline ends. The CDR3 DNA is TGTGCCAGCAGCTGGAGTGAAGATACGCAGTATTTT. It codes for CASSWSEDTQYF. The variable domain in full, completed from reference TRBV5-5 and TRBJ2-3, reads DAGVTQSPTHLIKTRGQQVTLRCSPISGHKSVSWYQQVLGQGPQFIFQYYEKEERGRGNFPDRFSARQFPNYSSELNVNALLLGDSALYLCASSWSEDTQYFGPGTRLTVL.

This clonotype was found a few times. V usage is TRBV12-3 or TRBV12-4 and J usage is TRBJ2-3, with 7 bases that match TRBD1. This CDR3 has 14 residues. J gave up 4 bases and V 3 bases, and 4 bases lay outside the gene matches. The CDR3 DNA follows: TGTGCCAGCAGTTTGACAGGGCCCGCAGATACGCAGTATTTT. Its translation: CASSLTGPADTQYF.

Regarding this clonotype: Germline is not matched at one junction end, which may reflect a read error. This chain joins TRBV4-2 and TRBJ1-2; D is unresolved. This CDR3 is built from 11 residues. Germline V CDR1 and CDR2: LGHNA, YNFKEQ. CDR3 bases: TGTGCCAGCAGCCAAGATCACCGGTCCTCCTTC. Protein sequence: CASSQDHRSSF.